This T cell receptor (beta chain) was recovered during a study of T-cell memory formation after mild COVID-19. The authors produced TCR alpha and TCR beta cDNA libraries with sample barcodes and UMIs by 5'RACE using constant-segment primers. TCRdb re-derived calls from the 5' RACE reads in MiXCR, one entry per CDR3 protein. The data hold about half a million distinct CDR3 sequences, with 15% to 20% observed a single time. Concerning this clonotype: The antigen is unknown.

Findings and limits, study-wide: CD4+ contracting clones lay mainly in CM and EM, CD8+ ones in EMRA. Pre-infection memory carried some responding clones, suggesting that cross-reactive memory joined.

This receptor was taken from an adult woman who had mild COVID-19 (a few samples of this study predate the infection). Cell type and time point are not known. Source material: PBMCs or a T cell subset sorted from them (not recorded which).

The CDR3 protein is CASSLDWLAGGPYYNEQFF. In DNA form, the CDR3 reads TGTGCCAGCAGCTTAGATTGGCTAGCGGGGGGGCCGTACTACAATGAGCAGTTCTTC. This sequence joins TRBV7-9 and TRBJ2-1; the match to TRBD2 covers 12 bases. The CDR3 length is 19 residues. Germline V CDR1 and CDR2: SEHNR, FQNEAQ (reference sequence). V gave up 1 base and J gave up 3 bases; unmatched junction bases: 10.